Below, one T cell receptor beta chain is given with its context. The entry originates in a study of B cell selection in AIRE deficiency. The table came from immunoSEQ multiplex PCR; TCRdb's copy has only in-frame clones and leaves some out. The repertoire consists of some 24,000 clones, with about 96% occurring once and the leading ten covering 0.15% to 0.2%. CD4+CD127+ cells were sorted as the conventional CD4 T cells. Germline CDR1 is LNHDA and CDR2 is SQIVND (reference sequence). Trimming cost V 8 bases and J 4 bases; bases outside gene matches: 7. The CDR3 contains 14 residues. V gene TRBV19 combines with J gene TRBJ1-5; 8 nucleotides align to TRBD1. The sample comprised CD4+CD127+ conventional T cells sorted from PBMCs. The sequence derives from a human donor in good health. CDR3 region: CASSLRGRNQPQHF. The CDR3 region has the DNA TGTGCCAGTTCTCTCAGGGGGCGTAATCAGCCCCAGCATTTT.